This TCR beta chain emerged from a study of metastatic and nonmetastatic thyroid tumors. Study overall: Peripheral blood and tumor or nodule samples from malignant and benign thyroid patients were compared. General study results and limits: The reported finding was significantly higher TCR beta diversity in malignant thyroid tumors relative to benign nodules, in blood and tumor.

In the authors' workflow: A classifier of distant metastasis in papillary thyroid cancer was built from CDR3 differences (across clinicopathological groups). With MiXCR, TCRdb reprocessed the PCR reads. Here the V and J calls rest on TCRdb's processing, not on the authors' analysis. The repertoire holds 21,000 or so clones, just over 20% seen once, with under 30% in the top ten. This clone has just a few counts. The target antigen is unknown. One end of the junction varies from germline; a read error may be responsible. Ahead of thyroid surgery, no patient had received treatment of any kind. The CDR3 has 14 amino acids.

The TCR sequence derives from a female donor with papillary thyroid cancer or a benign thyroid nodule (not recorded which). Some clones in this sample may be carry-over from other donors' samples. The source material was blood. The chain carries TRBV12-3 or TRBV12-4 and TRBJ1-2, with D perhaps TRBD1 (6 bases). CDR3 in amino acids: CAISQLQGNYGYTF. CDR3 coding DNA: TGTGCCATCAGTCAACTCCAGGGGAACTATGGCTACACCTTC.